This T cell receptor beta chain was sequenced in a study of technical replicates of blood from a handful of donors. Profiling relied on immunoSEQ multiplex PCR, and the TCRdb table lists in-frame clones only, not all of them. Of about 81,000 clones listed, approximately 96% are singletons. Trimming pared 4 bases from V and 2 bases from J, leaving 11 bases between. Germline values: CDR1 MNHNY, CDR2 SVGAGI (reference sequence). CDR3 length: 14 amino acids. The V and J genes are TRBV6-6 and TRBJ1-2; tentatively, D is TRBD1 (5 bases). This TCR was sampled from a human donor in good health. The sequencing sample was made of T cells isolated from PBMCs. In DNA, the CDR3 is TGTGCCAGCAGTTTGGCAGGGCGGAACTATGGCTACACCTTC. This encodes CASSLAGRNYGYTF.